These 26 T cell receptor beta chains were sequenced from one sample in a study of blood T cell repertoires in COVID-19. The data were produced by immunoSEQ multiplex PCR, yet TCRdb's version contains in-frame clones alone and is incomplete. The sample has around 130,000 clones; 70% to 80% are singletons. Source material: peripheral blood. These receptors all come from a human donor in a cohort sampled during active COVID-19.

The genes are TRBV6-5 and TRBJ2-1, with a tentative D call TRBD2 (7 bases). The germline V gene encodes CDR1 MNHEY and CDR2 SVGAGI. V was pared by 6 bases and J by 4 bases, with 13 bases between. CDR3 length equals 14 residues. CDR3 coding DNA: TGTGCCAGCAGAACGGGGGGCATTTACAATGAGCAGTTCTTC. Its translation: CASRTGGIYNEQFF.

This clone was seen a single time. The J gene is TRBJ2-7, the V gene TRBV3-1 (or the pseudogene TRBV3-2); 12 nucleotides match TRBD1. This CDR3 region has 15 residues. Losses at the gene ends were 0 bases for V and 6 bases for J; bases not matched to a gene: 3. Germline values: CDR1 LGHDT, CDR2 YNNKEL (reference sequence). The CDR3 region has the DNA TGTGCCAGCAGCCAAGAGTGGGGACAGGGGGCCGAGCAGTACTTC. It is translated as CASSQEWGQGAEQYF.

The V gene is TRBV2, the J gene TRBJ2-7; D is ambiguous. V lost 2 bases, J lost 1 base, and 3 bases lay in between. The length of the CDR3 is 12 residues. From germline, CDR1 is SNHLY and CDR2 FYNNEI. The CDR3 DNA follows: TGTGCCAGCAGTGAACAGTCCTACGAGCAGTACTTC. Residues: CASSEQSYEQYF.

There are many counts of this clone. This chain links TRBV5-4 with TRBJ1-6; no clear D. CDR3 length equals 14 residues. Trimming took off 0 bases at V and 7 bases at J, with 8 bases between the two ends. Germline loops: CDR1 SGHNT, CDR2 YYREEE (reference sequence). CDR3 residues: CASSLAPSNSPLHF. In DNA form, the CDR3 reads TGTGCCAGCAGCTTGGCCCCCTCGAATTCACCCCTCCACTTT.

This clone turned up a few times. CDR3 sequence (DNA): TGCGCCAGTTCGGGACAGGGTTACGAGCAGTACTTC. Encoded protein: CASSGQGYEQYF. The J gene is TRBJ2-7, the V gene TRBV10-2; 9 bases match TRBD1. This CDR3 spans 12 amino acids. Germline CDR1 and CDR2: WSHSY and SAAADI. V lost 9 bases, J lost 4 bases, and 4 bases stayed unmatched.

This chain connects TRBV7-8 to TRBJ2-2, with TRBD2 identical over 9 bases. The CDR3 length is 16 residues. The V gene's germline CDR1 is SGHVS and CDR2 FQNEAQ. V gave up 3 bases and J gave up 0 bases; unmatched junction bases: 2. This chain's CDR3 is CASSFSGGANTGELFF. For the CDR3, the DNA is TGTGCCAGCAGCTTTAGCGGGGGAGCGAACACCGGGGAGCTGTTTTTT.

This chain's CDR3 is CASSVREQSSYEQYF. As DNA, the CDR3 is TGTGCCAGCAGCGTGCGGGAGCAGTCTTCCTACGAGCAGTACTTC. The chain is built from TRBV5-5 and TRBJ2-7; 7 bases are a match to TRBD2. The V gene's germline CDR1 is SGHKS and CDR2 YYEKEE (reference sequence). The CDR3 contains 15 residues. The V gene end was trimmed by 4 bases and the J gene end by 1 base; junction bases not matched to a gene: 8.

This chain joins TRBV5-1 and TRBJ1-1; D is uncertain. V was pared by 2 bases and J by 6 bases, with 8 bases between. The V gene's germline CDR1 is SGHRS and CDR2 YFSETQ. The CDR3 is made up of 12 amino acids. The CDR3 here is CASSFLESEAFF. The CDR3 nucleotides read TGCGCCAGCAGCTTCCTGGAGTCTGAAGCTTTCTTT.

The chain carries TRBV19 and TRBJ2-7, with 10 bases lining up with TRBD2. This CDR3 is 15 amino acids long. The J segment lost 3 bases and the V segment lost 5 bases, leaving 7 bases of the junction unmatched. CDR1 is LNHDA, CDR2 SQIVND, per germline (reference sequence). CDR3 coding DNA: TGTGCCAGTAGTTCCGGACTAGCGGAGGGCTACGAGCAGTACTTC. Translated: CASSSGLAEGYEQYF.

The chain recombines TRBV11-2 with TRBJ1-3; D may be TRBD1 (6 bases). This CDR3 is built from 16 residues. V was shortened by 2 bases and J by 2 bases, with 13 bases between the two germline ends. Per the germline V gene, CDR1 is SGHAT and CDR2 is FQNNGV. The CDR3 loop is CASSLSAGGPGNTIYF. CDR3 DNA: TGTGCCAGCAGCTTATCAGCCGGGGGGCCTGGAAACACCATATATTTT.

The J gene is TRBJ1-3, the V gene TRBV7-9; D is perhaps TRBD1 (5 bases). The germline V and J ends were trimmed by 6 bases and 2 bases, with 20 bases remaining between them. CDR1 is SEHNR and CDR2 is FQNEAQ in the germline V gene (reference sequence). This CDR3 comprises 17 residues. The CDR3 is CASSPGPAGPTGNTIYF. DNA of the CDR3: TGTGCCAGCAGTCCCGGCCCCGCAGGGCCAACTGGAAACACCATATATTTT.

The chain uses TRBV3-1 (or the pseudogene TRBV3-2) and TRBJ1-1; 8 bases match TRBD1. V lost 1 base and J lost 4; bases outside the gene matches: 2. This CDR3 region has 14 residues. Germline lookup yields CDR1 LGHDT and CDR2 YNNKEL (reference sequence). The CDR3 spells CASSQGTGSTEAFF. Written as DNA, the CDR3 is TGTGCCAGCAGCCAAGGGACAGGGTCCACTGAAGCTTTCTTT.

The rearrangement joins TRBV6-4 to TRBJ2-3; no clear D. V lost 2 bases to trimming and J lost 4 bases, with 10 bases between them. Germline CDR1 is MRHNA and CDR2 is SNTAGT. The CDR3 length is 14 residues. The CDR3 region has the DNA TGTGCCAGCAGTGACACAAACGATCCAGATACGCAGTATTTT. Encoded protein: CASSDTNDPDTQYF.

J is TRBJ2-5 and V is TRBV12-5; 7 positions match TRBD1. This CDR3 region has 16 residues. Looked up from germline, CDR1 is LGHNT and CDR2 is FRNRAP. The ends lost 2 bases at V and 3 bases at J; junction bases unmatched: 9. The CDR3 here is CASGLSGLGGEETQYF. In DNA, the CDR3 is TGTGCTAGTGGTTTGAGTGGGTTAGGGGGCGAAGAGACCCAGTACTTC.

The V and J genes are TRBV7-8 and TRBJ2-7; 8 nucleotides align to TRBD1. CDR1 is SGHVS, CDR2 FQNEAQ, per germline. CDR3 length: 13 residues. Germline trimming cut 8 bases from V and 3 bases from J; bases unmatched to any gene: 6. CDR3 coding DNA: TGTGCCAGCGTGTACAGGGGGATCTACGAGCAGTACTTC. Translation: CASVYRGIYEQYF. Full variable domain (rest looked up from reference TRBV7-8 and TRBJ2-7): GAGVSQSPRYKVAKRGQDVALRCDPISGHVSLFWYQQALGQGPEFLTYFQNEAQLDKSGLPSDRFFAERPEGSVSTLKIQRTQQEDSAVYLCASVYRGIYEQYFGPGTRLTVT.

V is TRBV6-5 and J is TRBJ1-2; possible D gene TRBD1, 5 bases. Germline values: CDR1 MNHEY, CDR2 SVGAGI. The ends were cut back, 2 bases at V and 3 bases at J, with 10 bases in the middle. The CDR3 has 14 residues. For the CDR3, the DNA is TGTGCCAGCAGTTACGCGGGGGGAGACTATGGCTACACCTTC. Encoded protein: CASSYAGGDYGYTF.

The J gene is TRBJ2-6, the V gene TRBV2; TRBD1 is a possible D gene (6 bases). This CDR3 has 16 residues. CDR1 is SNHLY, CDR2 FYNNEI, per germline. V shed 5 bases and J shed 0 bases, with 11 bases lying between them. This CDR3 reads CASSFRGSSGANVLTF. CDR3 DNA sequence: TGTGCCAGCAGTTTCAGGGGTTCCTCTGGGGCCAACGTCCTGACTTTC.

The gene calls are TRBV2 and TRBJ1-4; D is uncertain. Trimming removed 2 bases from V and 5 bases from J, with 12 bases in between. The CDR3 has 15 amino acids. The V gene's germline CDR1 is SNHLY and CDR2 FYNNEI. The CDR3: CASSETKPFNEKLFF. The CDR3 bases are TGTGCCAGCAGTGAAACCAAGCCCTTCAATGAAAAACTGTTTTTT.

Only a few counts were recorded for this clone. This chain connects TRBV7-3 to TRBJ1-6; 8 bases fit TRBD1. J gave up 13 bases and V 2 bases, and 7 bases lay outside the gene matches. The V gene's germline CDR1 is SGHTA and CDR2 FQGTGA. CDR3 length equals 14 residues. CDR3 coding DNA: TGTGCCAGCAGCTTAGGACAGGGCCCGTCTCCCCTCCACTTT. Translated: CASSLGQGPSPLHF.

This chain uses TRBV28 with TRBJ1-6; D unclear. The germline gives CDR1 MDHEN, CDR2 SYDVKM. The CDR3 contains 15 residues. V lost 5 bases, J lost 7 bases, and 15 bases lay in between. The CDR3 coding sequence is TGTGCCAGCAGTCCGCCCCTTCCCAGGAATTCACCCCTCCACTTT. Translation: CASSPPLPRNSPLHF. The variable domain in full, completed from reference TRBV28 and TRBJ1-6, reads DVKVTQSSRYLVKRTGEKVFLECVQDMDHENMFWYRQDPGLGLRLIYFSYDVKMKEKGDIPEGYSVSREKKERFSLILESASTNQTSMYLCASSPPLPRNSPLHFGNGTRLTVT.

The chain combines TRBV19 with TRBJ1-1; D ambiguous. This CDR3 contains 12 residues. Germline V gene sequence: CDR1 LNHDA, CDR2 SQIVND (reference sequence). V was trimmed by 4 bases and J by 7 bases, leaving 10 bases between them. CDR3 sequence reads: CASSTDTSEAFF. The CDR3 DNA is TGTGCCAGTAGTACAGACACTAGTGAAGCTTTCTTT.

V and J are TRBV19 and TRBJ2-7; 7 bases agree with TRBD1. The CDR3 is made up of 13 amino acids. V trimming: 5 bases; J trimming: 4 bases; junction bases outside the gene matches: 5. Per germline, CDR1 LNHDA and CDR2 SQIVND (reference sequence). In DNA form, the CDR3 reads TGTGCCAGTAGTCCGGGACAGATATACGAGCAGTACTTC. Its translation is CASSPGQIYEQYF.

This sequence joins TRBV28 and TRBJ2-7, with 10 bases that match TRBD1. The CDR3 totals 14 residues. V lost 2 bases to trimming and J lost 7 bases; unmatched junction nucleotides: 5. Germline CDR1 is MDHEN and CDR2 is SYDVKM. The CDR3 loop is CASSLLDRGLEQYF. CDR3 DNA: TGTGCCAGCAGTTTACTCGACAGGGGGCTTGAGCAGTACTTC.

The chain joins TRBV11-3 to TRBJ2-3, with a possible D match to TRBD2 (5 bases). CDR1 and CDR2 (germline): SGHNT, YENEEA. V was clipped by 0 bases and J by 6 bases, with 16 bases between them. The CDR3 is made up of 16 amino acids. The CDR3 sequence: CASSLDRLAAVDTQYF. CDR3 DNA: TGTGCCAGCAGCTTAGATCGCCTAGCAGCAGTGGATACGCAGTATTTT.

This sequence joins TRBV28 and TRBJ2-7; TRBD2 aligns across 10 bases. This CDR3 spans 19 amino acids. Germline CDR1 reads MDHEN; CDR2 reads SYDVKM. Losses at the gene ends were 5 bases for V and 3 bases for J; bases not matched to a gene: 19. As DNA, the CDR3 is TGTGCCAGCAGTCGCTCCCGGCTAGCGGGGGCCCGGCTAGACTACGAGCAGTACTTC. Its translation is CASSRSRLAGARLDYEQYF.

The rearrangement links TRBV15 to TRBJ1-1, with 11 nucleotides matching TRBD1. CDR3 size: 15 residues. CDR1 is LNHNV, CDR2 YYDKDF, per germline (reference sequence). With 3 bases clipped from V and 4 bases from J, the junction kept 4 bases outside the gene matches. The CDR3, as DNA: TGTGCCACCAGCAGGGACAGGGGGCAGACCACTGAAGCTTTCTTT. Its translation is CATSRDRGQTTEAFF.